The rows below give T cell receptor beta chains drawn from one sample of a study of response to subunit inactivated influenza vaccine. Each CDR3 protein is one row after TCRdb ran MiXCR on the RT-PCR reads. Of 700,000 to 900,000 distinct CDR3 sequences in the sample, around 20% were seen once. Sequencing was performed on PBMCs from blood, taken about 5 days after vaccination. Receptors originate from a man aged 45-60 years who received an inactivated influenza vaccine. CDR3s include the opening cysteine and the closing phenylalanine or tryptophan. Each record gives: D gene, V gene, J gene, clone size, CDR3 protein, CDR3 DNA. The D gene is left open where the match is weak. Size is stated for part of the rows, as once, few or many counts, or as a class when the clone is expanded.

D: .
V: TRBV12-3/TRBV12-4
J: TRBJ1-1
size: few
CDR3: CASSLSWGGEAFF
DNA: TGTGCCAGCAGTTTAAGCTGGGGCGGAGAAGCTTTCTTT

D: TRBD1
V: TRBV4-3
J: TRBJ1-4
size: .
CDR3: CASSQTYRGLNEKLFF
DNA: TGCGCCAGCAGCCAAACCTACAGGGGGCTTAATGAAAAACTGTTTTTT

D: .
V: TRBV7-2
J: TRBJ2-3
size: few
CDR3: CASSLRTSSTDTQYF
DNA: TGTGCCAGCAGCTTACGCACATCCAGCACAGATACGCAGTATTTT

D: .
V: TRBV7-2
J: TRBJ2-2
size: few
CDR3: CASSLLARSKAGELFF
DNA: TGTGCCAGCAGCTTATTGGCCAGGTCAAAGGCCGGGGAGCTGTTTTTT

D: .
V: TRBV5-1
J: TRBJ2-2
size: many
CDR3: CASSEVAGALTGELFF
DNA: TGCGCCAGCAGCGAGGTTGCAGGGGCTCTCACCGGGGAGCTGTTTTTT

D: .
V: TRBV6-5
J: TRBJ1-6
size: .
CDR3: CASSSGTHSPLHF
DNA: TGTGCCAGCAGTTCGGGGACTCATTCACCCCTCCACTTT

D: .
V: TRBV6-5
J: TRBJ2-5
size: .
CDR3: CASSYSYGVRETQYF
DNA: TGTGCCAGCAGTTACTCGTACGGGGTCCGGGAGACCCAGTACTTC

D: TRBD1
V: TRBV12-3/TRBV12-4
J: TRBJ1-6
size: .
CDR3: CASSPRQGDNSPLHF
DNA: TGTGCCAGCAGTCCGCGACAGGGTGACAATTCACCCCTCCACTTT

D: .
V: TRBV11-3
J: TRBJ2-3
size: .
CDR3: CASSLMVTDTQYF
DNA: TGTGCCAGCAGCTTAATGGTGACAGATACGCAGTATTTT

D: TRBD2
V: TRBV29-1
J: TRBJ2-7
size: many
CDR3: CSVEDSTSGSYEQYF
DNA: TGCAGCGTTGAAGATAGCACTAGCGGGTCCTACGAGCAGTACTTC

D: TRBD1
V: TRBV20-1
J: TRBJ1-2
size: .
CDR3: CSARDGRGPTGYTF
DNA: TGCAGTGCTAGAGATGGGAGGGGGCCCACTGGCTACACCTTC

D: TRBD1
V: TRBV7-6
J: TRBJ2-7
size: .
CDR3: CASSAFRTGRVREQYF
DNA: TGTGCCAGCAGCGCCTTCAGGACAGGGAGAGTGAGGGAGCAGTACTTC

D: TRBD1
V: TRBV7-6
J: TRBJ2-1
size: once
CDR3: CASSFRQGRSSYNEQFF
DNA: TGTGCCAGCAGCTTCCGACAGGGGCGGAGCTCCTACAATGAGCAGTTCTTC

D: .
V: TRBV12-3/TRBV12-4
J: TRBJ2-3
size: .
CDR3: CASSFFGATSTDTQYF
DNA: TGTGCCAGCAGTTTTTTCGGGGCTACTAGCACAGATACGCAGTATTTT